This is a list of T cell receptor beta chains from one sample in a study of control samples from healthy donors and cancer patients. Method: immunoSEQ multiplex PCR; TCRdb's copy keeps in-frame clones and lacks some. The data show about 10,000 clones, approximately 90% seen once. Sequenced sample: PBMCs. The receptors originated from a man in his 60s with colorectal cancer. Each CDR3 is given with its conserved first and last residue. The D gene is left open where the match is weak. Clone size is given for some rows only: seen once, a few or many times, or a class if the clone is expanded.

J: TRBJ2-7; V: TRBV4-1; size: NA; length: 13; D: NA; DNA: TGCGCCAGCAGCCAAGGTTATGGCTACGAGCAGTACTTC; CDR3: CASSQGYGYEQYF
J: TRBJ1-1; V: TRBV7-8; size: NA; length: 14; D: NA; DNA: TGTGCCAGCAGCTTAGATGGGGGGAGAACTGAAGCTTTCTTT; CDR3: CASSLDGGRTEAFF
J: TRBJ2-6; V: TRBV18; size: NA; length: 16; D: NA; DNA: TGTGCCAGCGCCACCTACCAGGGCCCTGGGGCCAACGTCCTGACTTTC; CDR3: CASATYQGPGANVLTF
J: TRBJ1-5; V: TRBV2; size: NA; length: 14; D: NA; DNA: TGTGCCAGCAGTGATAGCACAGACAATCAGCCCCAGCATTTT; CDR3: CASSDSTDNQPQHF
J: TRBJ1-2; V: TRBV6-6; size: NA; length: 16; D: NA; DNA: TGTGCCAGCAGTTACAGTCCCGATACAACCAGCTATGGCTACACCTTC; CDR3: CASSYSPDTTSYGYTF
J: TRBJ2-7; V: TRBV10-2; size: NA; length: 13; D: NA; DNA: TGCGCCACAAGCGGGACACTCTCCTACGAGCAGTACTTC; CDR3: CATSGTLSYEQYF
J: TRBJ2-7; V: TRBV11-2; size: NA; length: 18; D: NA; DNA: TGTGCCAGCAGCTCCCCGATCTACAGGGCGTCTCTCTCCTACGAGCAGTACTTC; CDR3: CASSSPIYRASLSYEQYF
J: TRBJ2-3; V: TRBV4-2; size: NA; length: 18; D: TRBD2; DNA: TGTGCCAGCAGCCGTAATCCTTGGACTAGCGGAATCACAGATACGCAGTATTTT; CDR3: CASSRNPWTSGITDTQYF
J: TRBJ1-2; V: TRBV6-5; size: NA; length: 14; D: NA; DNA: TGTGCCAGCAGGACTACTACAGGGAGCTATGGCTACACCTTC; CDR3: CASRTTTGSYGYTF
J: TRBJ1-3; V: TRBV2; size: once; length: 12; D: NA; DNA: TGTGCCAGCAGTGACAGTAGGAACACCATATATTTT; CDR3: CASSDSRNTIYF
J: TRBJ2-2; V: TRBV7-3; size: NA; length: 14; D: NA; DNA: TGTGCCAGCAGCCCCGGGTTGAACACCGGGGAGCTGTTTTTT; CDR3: CASSPGLNTGELFF
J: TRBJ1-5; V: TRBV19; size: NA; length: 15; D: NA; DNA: TGTGCCAGTACCTCCGTCCGGGCGATCAATCAGCCCCAGCATTTT; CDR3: CASTSVRAINQPQHF
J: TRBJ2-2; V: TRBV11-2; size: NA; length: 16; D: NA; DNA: TGTGCCAGCAGAACCCATCGCGGGCGCTACACCGGGGAGCTGTTTTTT; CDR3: CASRTHRGRYTGELFF
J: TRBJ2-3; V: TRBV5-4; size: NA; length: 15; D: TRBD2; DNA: TGTGCCAGCAGCCTGGCGGAGGAGCGGGGTCATACGCAGTATTTT; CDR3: CASSLAEERGHTQYF
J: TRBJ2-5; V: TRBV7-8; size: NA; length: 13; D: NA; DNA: TGTGCCAGCAGCCCCTCGACAGAAGAGACCCAGTACTTC; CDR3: CASSPSTEETQYF
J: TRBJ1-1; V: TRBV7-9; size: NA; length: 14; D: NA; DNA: TGTGCCAGCAGCTGGGAGGGCAGGGACACTGAAGCTTTCTTT; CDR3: CASSWEGRDTEAFF
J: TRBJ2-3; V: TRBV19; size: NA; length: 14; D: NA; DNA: TGTGCCAGCCGAGTGGACCAAAACACAGATACGCAGTATTTT; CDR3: CASRVDQNTDTQYF
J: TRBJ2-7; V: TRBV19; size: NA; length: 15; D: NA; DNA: TGTGCCAGTAGTATTTGGGGAGTCCCGACCTACGAGCAGTACTTC; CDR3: CASSIWGVPTYEQYF
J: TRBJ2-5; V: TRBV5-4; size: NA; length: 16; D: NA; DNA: TGTGCCAGCAGCTTGGCGGAGATGAATGGGCAAGAGACCCAGTACTTC; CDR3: CASSLAEMNGQETQYF
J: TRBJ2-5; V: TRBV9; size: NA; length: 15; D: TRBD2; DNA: TGTGCCAGCAGCACTAGCGGGGGGGCCGTGGAGACCCAGTACTTC; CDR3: CASSTSGGAVETQYF